This TCR beta chain was identified in a study of OX40 agonist ivuxolimab in advanced cancers. Study details: Intravenous ivuxolimab at 0.01 to 10 mg/kg was given to patients every 2 weeks.

TCRdb keeps only in-frame clones here, not all; method: immunoSEQ multiplex PCR. The sample includes roughly 18,000 clones, approximately 80% of them seen just once. V shed 4 bases, J shed 6 bases, and the junction held 6 bases outside the gene matches. The germline CDR1 and CDR2 sequences are SGDLS and YYNGEE. The CDR3 covers 14 residues. The sample was CD4+ or CD8+ T cells sorted from blood, taken in a trial of the OX40 agonist ivuxolimab. V usage is TRBV9 and J usage is TRBJ1-4; 7 nucleotides align to TRBD1. This TCR was sampled from an adult with an advanced solid tumor such as melanoma, head and neck, liver or kidney cancer. The CDR3 DNA is TGTGCCAGCAGCCCCGGGACAGTGGATGAAAAACTGTTTTTT. Its protein product is CASSPGTVDEKLFF. Supplemented by reference TRBV9 and TRBJ1-4, the full variable domain reads DSGVTQTPKHLITATGQRVTLRCSPRSGDLSVYWYQQSLDQGLQFLIQYYNGEERAKGNILERFSAQQFPDLHSELNLSSLELGDSALYFCASSPGTVDEKLFFGSGTQLSVL.